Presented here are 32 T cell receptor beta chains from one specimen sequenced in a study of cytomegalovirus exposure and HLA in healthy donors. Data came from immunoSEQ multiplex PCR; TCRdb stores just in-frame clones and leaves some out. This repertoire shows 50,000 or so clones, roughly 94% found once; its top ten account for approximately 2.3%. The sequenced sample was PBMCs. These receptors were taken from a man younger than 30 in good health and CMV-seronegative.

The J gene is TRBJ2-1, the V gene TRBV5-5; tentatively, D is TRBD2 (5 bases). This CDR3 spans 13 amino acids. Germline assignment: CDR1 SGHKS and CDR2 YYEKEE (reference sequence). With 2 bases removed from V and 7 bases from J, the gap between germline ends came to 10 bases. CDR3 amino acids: CASSFWTGNEQFF. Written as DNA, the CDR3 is TGTGCCAGCAGCTTTTGGACTGGGAATGAGCAGTTCTTC. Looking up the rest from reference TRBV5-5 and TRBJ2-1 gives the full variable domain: DAGVTQSPTHLIKTRGQQVTLRCSPISGHKSVSWYQQVLGQGPQFIFQYYEKEERGRGNFPDRFSARQFPNYSSELNVNALLLGDSALYLCASSFWTGNEQFFGPGTRLTVL.

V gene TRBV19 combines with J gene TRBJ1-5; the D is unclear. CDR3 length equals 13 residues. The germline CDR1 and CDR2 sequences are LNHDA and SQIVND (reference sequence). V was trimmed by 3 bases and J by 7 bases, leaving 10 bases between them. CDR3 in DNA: TGTGCCAGTAGTATCACTGGGCCCCAGCCCCAGCATTTT. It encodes CASSITGPQPQHF.

DNA for the CDR3: TGTGCCAGCAGCTTAGAACTAGCGGGAGCGTCTCAGTACTTC. It specifies CASSLELAGASQYF. This chain uses TRBV11-2 with TRBJ2-5; TRBD2 agrees at 11 bases. CDR3 length: 14 residues. V was pared by 0 bases and J by 11 bases, with 5 bases of the junction left unmatched. Germline CDR1 and CDR2: SGHAT and FQNNGV.

CDR3 residues: CASGRTGGDTQYF. CDR3 DNA sequence: TGTGCCAGCGGCCGAACGGGGGGAGATACGCAGTATTTT. The rearrangement joins TRBV7-2 to TRBJ2-3; 7 bases align to TRBD2. Germline-derived CDR1 and CDR2 are SGHTA and FQGNSA. The CDR3 contains 13 residues. The V gene end was trimmed by 8 bases and the J gene end by 5 bases; junction bases not matched to a gene: 7.

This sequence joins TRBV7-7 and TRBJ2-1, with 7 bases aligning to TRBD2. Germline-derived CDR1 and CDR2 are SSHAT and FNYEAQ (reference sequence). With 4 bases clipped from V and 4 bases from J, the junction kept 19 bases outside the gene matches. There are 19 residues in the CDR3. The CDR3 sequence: CASSWAQTCRGSPYNEQFF. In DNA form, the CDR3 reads TGTGCCAGCAGCTGGGCACAGACTTGTCGCGGGAGCCCTTACAATGAGCAGTTCTTC.

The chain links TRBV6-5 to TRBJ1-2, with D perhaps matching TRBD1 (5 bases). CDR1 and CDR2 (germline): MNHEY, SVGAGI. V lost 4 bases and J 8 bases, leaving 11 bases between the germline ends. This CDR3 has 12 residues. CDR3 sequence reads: CASSSWGEGYTF. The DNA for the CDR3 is TGTGCCAGCAGTTCCTGGGGGGAAGGCTACACCTTC.

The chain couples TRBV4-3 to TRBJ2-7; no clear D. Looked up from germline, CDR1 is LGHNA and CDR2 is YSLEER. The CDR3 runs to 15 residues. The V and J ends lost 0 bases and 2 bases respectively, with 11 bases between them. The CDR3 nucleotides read TGCGCCAGCAGCCAAGAACCAGGCGATACCTACGAGCAGTACTTC. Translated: CASSQEPGDTYEQYF.

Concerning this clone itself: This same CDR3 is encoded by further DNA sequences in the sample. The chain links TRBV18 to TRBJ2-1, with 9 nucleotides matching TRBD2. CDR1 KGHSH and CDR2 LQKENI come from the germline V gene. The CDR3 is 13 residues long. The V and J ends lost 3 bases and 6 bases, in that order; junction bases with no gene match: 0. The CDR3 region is CASSPTSGNEQFF. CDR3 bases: TGTGCCAGCTCACCGACTAGCGGCAATGAGCAGTTCTTC. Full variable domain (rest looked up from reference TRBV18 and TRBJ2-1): NAGVMQNPRHLVRRRGQEARLRCSPMKGHSHVYWYRQLPEEGLKFMVYLQKENIIDESGMPKERFSAEFPKEGPSILRIQQVVRGDSAAYFCASSPTSGNEQFFGPGTRLTVL.

CDR3 coding DNA: TGCGCCAGCGCCGCGGGCTGGGGACAAGAGACCCAGTACTTC. Its translation: CASAAGWGQETQYF. V usage is TRBV10-2 and J usage is TRBJ2-5; tentatively, D is TRBD2 (5 bases). The CDR3 has 14 residues. The germline CDR1 and CDR2 sequences are WSHSY and SAAADI. The V end lost 8 bases, the J end lost 2 bases, and 15 bases lay between the germline ends.

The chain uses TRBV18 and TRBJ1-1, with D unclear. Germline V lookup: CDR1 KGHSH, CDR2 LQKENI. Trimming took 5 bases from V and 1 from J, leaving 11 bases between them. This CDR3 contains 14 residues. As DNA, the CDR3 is TGTGCCAGCTCAGACAATCTCGGGAACACTGAAGCTTTCTTT. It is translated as CASSDNLGNTEAFF.

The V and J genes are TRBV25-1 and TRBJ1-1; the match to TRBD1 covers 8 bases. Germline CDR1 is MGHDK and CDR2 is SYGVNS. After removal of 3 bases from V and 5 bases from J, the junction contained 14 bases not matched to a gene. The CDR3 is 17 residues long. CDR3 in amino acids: CASSDFPGTGRGTEAFF. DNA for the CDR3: TGTGCCAGCAGTGATTTTCCCGGGACAGGCCGGGGGACTGAAGCTTTCTTT.

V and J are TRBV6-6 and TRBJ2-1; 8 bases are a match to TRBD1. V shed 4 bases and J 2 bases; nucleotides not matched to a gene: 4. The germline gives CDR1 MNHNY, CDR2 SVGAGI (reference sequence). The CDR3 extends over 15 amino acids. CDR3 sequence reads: CASSFRDRPYNEQFF. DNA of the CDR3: TGTGCCAGCAGTTTCCGGGACAGGCCCTACAATGAGCAGTTCTTC.

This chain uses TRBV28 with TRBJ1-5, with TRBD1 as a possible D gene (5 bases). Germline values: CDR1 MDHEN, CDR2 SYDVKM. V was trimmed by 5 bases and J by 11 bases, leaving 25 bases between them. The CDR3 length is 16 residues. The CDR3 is CASSLPGGDSGGAQHF. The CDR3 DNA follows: TGTGCCAGCAGTCTCCCTGGAGGGGACTCGGGAGGGGCCCAGCATTTT.

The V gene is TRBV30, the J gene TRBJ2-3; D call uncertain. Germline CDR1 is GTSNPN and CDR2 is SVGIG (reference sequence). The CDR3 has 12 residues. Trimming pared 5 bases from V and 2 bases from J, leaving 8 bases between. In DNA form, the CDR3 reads TGTGCCTGGGGCTTAAACACAGATACGCAGTATTTT. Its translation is CAWGLNTDTQYF.

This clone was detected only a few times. CDR3 nucleotide sequence: TGTGCCACCAGCAGAGGGACTAGCTCGTTCGAGCAGTACTTC. Residues: CATSRGTSSFEQYF. This chain connects TRBV15 to TRBJ2-7; TRBD2 matches at 8 bases. V lost 1 base to trimming and J lost 6 bases; unmatched junction nucleotides: 5. The V gene's germline CDR1 is LNHNV and CDR2 YYDKDF (reference sequence). This CDR3 has 14 residues.

The CDR3 here is CASSQRGDFYEQYF. CDR3 nucleotides: TGTGCCAGTAGTCAACGCGGGGACTTTTACGAGCAGTACTTC. The J gene is TRBJ2-7, the V gene TRBV19, with D possibly matching TRBD2 (6 bases). The CDR3 runs to 14 residues. Germline loops: CDR1 LNHDA, CDR2 SQIVND (reference sequence). V dropped 5 bases and J dropped 4 bases, with 15 bases sitting between them.

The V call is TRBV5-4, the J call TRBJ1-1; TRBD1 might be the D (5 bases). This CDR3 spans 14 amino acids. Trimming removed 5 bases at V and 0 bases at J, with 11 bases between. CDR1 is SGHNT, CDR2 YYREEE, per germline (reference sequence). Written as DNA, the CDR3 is TGTGCCAGCAGTTACGGGGGTATGAACACTGAAGCTTTCTTT. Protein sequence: CASSYGGMNTEAFF.

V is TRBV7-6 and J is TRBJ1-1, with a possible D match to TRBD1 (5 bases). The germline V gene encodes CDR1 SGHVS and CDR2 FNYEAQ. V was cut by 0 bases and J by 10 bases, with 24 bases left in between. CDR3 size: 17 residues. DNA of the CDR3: TGTGCCAGCAGCTTAGCGTTAGGGGAATTCTCTCCGCTTGGAGCTTTCTTT. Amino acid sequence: CASSLALGEFSPLGAFF.

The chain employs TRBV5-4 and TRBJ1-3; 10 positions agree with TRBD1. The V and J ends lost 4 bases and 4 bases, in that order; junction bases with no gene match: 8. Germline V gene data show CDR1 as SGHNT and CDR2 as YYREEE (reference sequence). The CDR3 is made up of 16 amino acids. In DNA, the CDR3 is TGTGCCAGCAGCCCGAGACAGGGGGCTAACGGAAACACCATATATTTT. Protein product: CASSPRQGANGNTIYF.

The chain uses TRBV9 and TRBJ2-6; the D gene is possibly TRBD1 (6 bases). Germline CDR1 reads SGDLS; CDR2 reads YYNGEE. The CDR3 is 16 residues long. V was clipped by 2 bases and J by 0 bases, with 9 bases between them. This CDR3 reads CASSVGQSSGANVLTF. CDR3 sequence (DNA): TGTGCCAGCAGCGTCGGACAGTCCTCTGGGGCCAACGTCCTGACTTTC.

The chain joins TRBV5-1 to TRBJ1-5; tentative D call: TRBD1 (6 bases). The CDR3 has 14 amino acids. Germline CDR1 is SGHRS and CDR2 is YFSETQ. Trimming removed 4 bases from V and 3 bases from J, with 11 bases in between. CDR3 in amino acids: CASSLDSLNQPQHF. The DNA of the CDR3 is TGCGCCAGCAGCCTGGACAGCCTCAATCAGCCCCAGCATTTT.

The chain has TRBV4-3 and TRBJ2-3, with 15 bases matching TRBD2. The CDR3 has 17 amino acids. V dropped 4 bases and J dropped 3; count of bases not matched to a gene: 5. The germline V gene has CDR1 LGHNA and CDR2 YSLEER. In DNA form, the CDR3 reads TGCGCCAGCAGCCCCTGGGGACTAGCGGGAGGAACAGATACGCAGTATTTT. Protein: CASSPWGLAGGTDTQYF.

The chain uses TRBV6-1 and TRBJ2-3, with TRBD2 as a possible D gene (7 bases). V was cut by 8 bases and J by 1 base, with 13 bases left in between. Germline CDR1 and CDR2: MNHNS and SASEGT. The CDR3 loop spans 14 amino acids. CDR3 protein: CASEGGDRTDTQYF. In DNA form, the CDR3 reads TGTGCCAGCGAGGGGGGGGATCGCACAGATACGCAGTATTTT.

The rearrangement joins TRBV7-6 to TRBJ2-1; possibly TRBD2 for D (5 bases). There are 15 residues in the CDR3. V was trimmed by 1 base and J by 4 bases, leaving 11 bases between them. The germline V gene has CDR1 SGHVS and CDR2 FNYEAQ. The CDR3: CASSLGPSGYNEQFF. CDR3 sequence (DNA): TGTGCCAGCAGCTTAGGGCCCAGCGGATACAATGAGCAGTTCTTC.

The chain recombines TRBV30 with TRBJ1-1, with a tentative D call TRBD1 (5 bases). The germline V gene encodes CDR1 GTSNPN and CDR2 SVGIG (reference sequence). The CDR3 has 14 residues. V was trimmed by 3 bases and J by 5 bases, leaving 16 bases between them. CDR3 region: CAWRGGEVGTEAFF. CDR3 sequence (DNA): TGTGCCTGGAGAGGAGGGGAAGTCGGGACTGAAGCTTTCTTT.

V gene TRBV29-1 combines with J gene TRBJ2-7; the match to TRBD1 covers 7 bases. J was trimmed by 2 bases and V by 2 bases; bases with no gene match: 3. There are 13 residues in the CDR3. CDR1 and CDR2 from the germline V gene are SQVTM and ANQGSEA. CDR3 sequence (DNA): TGCAGCGTTGAATCGGACAGGCCCTACGAGCAGTACTTC. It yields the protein CSVESDRPYEQYF.

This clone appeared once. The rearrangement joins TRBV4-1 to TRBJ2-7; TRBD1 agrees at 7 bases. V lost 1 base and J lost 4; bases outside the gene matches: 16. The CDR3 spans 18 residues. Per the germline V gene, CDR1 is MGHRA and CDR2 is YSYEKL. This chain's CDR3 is CASSQGILRDRRFYEQYF. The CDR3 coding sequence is TGCGCCAGCAGCCAAGGTATTCTTCGGGACAGACGATTTTACGAGCAGTACTTC.

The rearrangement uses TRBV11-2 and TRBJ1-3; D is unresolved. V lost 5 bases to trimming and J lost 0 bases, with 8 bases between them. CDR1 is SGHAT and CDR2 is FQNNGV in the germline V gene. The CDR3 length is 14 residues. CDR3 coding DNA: TGTGCCAGCAGCCTGACTTTCTCTGGAAACACCATATATTTT. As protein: CASSLTFSGNTIYF. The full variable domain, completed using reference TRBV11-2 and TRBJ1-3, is EAGVAQSPRYKIIEKRQSVAFWCNPISGHATLYWYQQILGQGPKLLIQFQNNGVVDDSQLPKDRFSAERLKGVDSTLKIQPAKLEDSAVYLCASSLTFSGNTIYFGEGSWLTVV.

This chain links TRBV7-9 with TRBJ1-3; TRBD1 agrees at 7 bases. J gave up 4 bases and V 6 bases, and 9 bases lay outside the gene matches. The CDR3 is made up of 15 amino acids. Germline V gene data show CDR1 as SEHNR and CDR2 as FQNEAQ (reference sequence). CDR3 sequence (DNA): TGTGCCAGCAGGCCCCGACAGGGATCGGGAAACACCATATATTTT. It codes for CASRPRQGSGNTIYF.

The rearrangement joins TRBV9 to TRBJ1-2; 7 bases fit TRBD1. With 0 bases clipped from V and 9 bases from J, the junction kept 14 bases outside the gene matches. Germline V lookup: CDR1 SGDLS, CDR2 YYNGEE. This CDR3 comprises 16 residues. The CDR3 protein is CASSVAGRGQQGSYTF. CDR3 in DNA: TGTGCCAGCAGCGTAGCCGGGAGGGGGCAGCAAGGGAGCTACACCTTC. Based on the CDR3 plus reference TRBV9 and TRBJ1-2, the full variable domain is DSGVTQTPKHLITATGQRVTLRCSPRSGDLSVYWYQQSLDQGLQFLIQYYNGEERAKGNILERFSAQQFPDLHSELNLSSLELGDSALYFCASSVAGRGQQGSYTFGSGTRLTVV.

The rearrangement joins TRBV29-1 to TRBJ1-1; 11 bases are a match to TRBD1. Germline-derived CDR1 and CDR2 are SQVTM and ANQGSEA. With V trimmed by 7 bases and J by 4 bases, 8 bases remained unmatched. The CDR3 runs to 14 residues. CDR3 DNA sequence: TGCAGCGCTGGACAGGGGGCTGATATCACTGAAGCTTTCTTT. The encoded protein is CSAGQGADITEAFF.

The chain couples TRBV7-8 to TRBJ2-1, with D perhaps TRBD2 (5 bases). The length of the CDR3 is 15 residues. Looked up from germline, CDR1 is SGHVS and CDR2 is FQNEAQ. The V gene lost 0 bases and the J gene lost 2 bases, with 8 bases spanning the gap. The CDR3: CASSLAGVTYNEQFF. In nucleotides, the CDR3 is TGTGCCAGCAGCTTAGCGGGAGTCACCTACAATGAGCAGTTCTTC.